Listed below are T cell receptor beta chains from one sample, sequenced in a study of shared clonotypes between healthy human individuals. This table comes from immunoSEQ multiplex PCR, and its TCRdb copy is limited to in-frame clones, with some not included. The sample comprises hundreds of thousands of clones, about four fifths of which are singletons, and approximately 13% rests with the top ten. The sequenced sample consisted of PBMCs. All receptors derive from a middle-aged woman in good health. Some clones in this sample may be carry-over from other donors' samples. CDR3s include the opening cysteine and the closing phenylalanine or tryptophan. The D gene is left open where the match is weak. The size field is filled for only some rows; it gives once, few, many or a size class.

cdr3_aa cdr3_nt d_call clone_size j_call v_call
CASSVANGRSTDTQYF TGTGCCAGCAGCGTAGCGAACGGGAGGAGCACAGATACGCAGTATTTT TRBD2 . TRBJ2-3 TRBV9
CASSQDWETSGTDTQYF TGTGCCAGCAGCCAAGATTGGGAGACTAGCGGCACAGATACGCAGTATTTT TRBD2 few TRBJ2-3 TRBV4-2
CASGLVSGRRETQYF TGTGCTAGTGGTTTGGTTAGCGGGAGGCGAGAGACCCAGTACTTC TRBD2 . TRBJ2-5 TRBV12-5
CASSLPPTAGAYEQYF TGCGCCAGCAGCTTGCCCCCCACGGCGGGAGCCTACGAGCAGTACTTC TRBD2 . TRBJ2-7 TRBV5-1
CASSPDEANVLTF TGTGCCAGCAGCCCCGATGAGGCCAACGTCCTGACTTTC . . TRBJ2-6 TRBV6-6
CASSLIQGRSYEQYF TGTGCCAGCAGCTTAATCCAAGGCAGGTCCTACGAGCAGTACTTC . . TRBJ2-7 TRBV11-2
CASNWGRNEKLFF TGTGCCAGCAACTGGGGTCGTAATGAAAAACTGTTTTTT . . TRBJ1-4 TRBV28
CASSFVGGTGELFF TGTGCCAGCAGCTTCGTAGGGGGTACCGGGGAGCTGTTTTTT . . TRBJ2-2 TRBV7-6
CAWIMTGGTEAFF TGTGCCTGGATCATGACAGGGGGGACTGAAGCTTTCTTT TRBD1 . TRBJ1-1 TRBV30
CASSFVAGADEQYF TGCGCCAGCAGCTTTGTAGCGGGAGCAGACGAGCAGTACTTC TRBD2 . TRBJ2-7 TRBV5-1
CASSFHGDGYQYF TGTGCCAGCAGCTTTCATGGGGATGGGTACCAGTACTTC . . TRBJ2-5 TRBV5-4
CASSPPFGNKDTQYF TGTGCCAGCTCACCACCCTTCGGTAACAAAGATACGCAGTATTTT . . TRBJ2-3 TRBV18
CASSVGLSSEQYF TGTGCCAGCAGCGTAGGGCTCTCTAGCGAGCAGTACTTC . . TRBJ2-7 TRBV9
CASSLGPRGTYEQYF TGTGCCAGTAGTTTGGGACCCAGAGGGACCTACGAGCAGTACTTC . . TRBJ2-7 TRBV19
CASSIVRNTGELFF TGTGCCAGTAGTATAGTACGGAACACCGGGGAGCTGTTTTTT . . TRBJ2-2 TRBV19